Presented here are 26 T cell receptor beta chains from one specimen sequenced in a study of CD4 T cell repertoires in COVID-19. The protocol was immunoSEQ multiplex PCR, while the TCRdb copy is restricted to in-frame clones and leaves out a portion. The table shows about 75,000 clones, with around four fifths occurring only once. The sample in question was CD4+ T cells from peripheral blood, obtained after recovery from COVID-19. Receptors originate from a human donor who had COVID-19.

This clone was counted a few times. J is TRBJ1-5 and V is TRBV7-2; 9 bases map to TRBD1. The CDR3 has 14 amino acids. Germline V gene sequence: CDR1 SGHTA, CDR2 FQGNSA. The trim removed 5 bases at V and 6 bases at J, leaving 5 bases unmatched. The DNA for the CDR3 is TGTGCCAGCAGCCAAACAGGGGGCCCTCAGCCCCAGCATTTT. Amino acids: CASSQTGGPQPQHF.

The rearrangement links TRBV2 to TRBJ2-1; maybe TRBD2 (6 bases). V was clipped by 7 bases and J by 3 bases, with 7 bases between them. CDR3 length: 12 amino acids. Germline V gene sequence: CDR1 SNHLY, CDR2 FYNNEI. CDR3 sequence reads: CASMRDYNEQFF. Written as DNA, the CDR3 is TGTGCCAGCATGCGGGACTACAATGAGCAGTTCTTC.

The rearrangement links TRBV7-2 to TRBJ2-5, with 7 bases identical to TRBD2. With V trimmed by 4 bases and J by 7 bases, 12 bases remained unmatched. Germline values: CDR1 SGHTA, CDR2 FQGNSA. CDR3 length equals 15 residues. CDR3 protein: CASSSLTSPLGTQYF. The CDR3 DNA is TGTGCCAGCAGCTCGCTGACTAGCCCCCTAGGGACCCAGTACTTC.

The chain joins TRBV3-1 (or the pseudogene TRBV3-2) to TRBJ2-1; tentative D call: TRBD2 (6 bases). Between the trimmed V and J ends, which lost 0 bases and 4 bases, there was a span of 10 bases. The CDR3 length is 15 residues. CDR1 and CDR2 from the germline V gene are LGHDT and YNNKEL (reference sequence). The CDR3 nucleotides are TGTGCCAGCAGCCAAGAATTGGCGGGATACAATGAGCAGTTCTTC. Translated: CASSQELAGYNEQFF.

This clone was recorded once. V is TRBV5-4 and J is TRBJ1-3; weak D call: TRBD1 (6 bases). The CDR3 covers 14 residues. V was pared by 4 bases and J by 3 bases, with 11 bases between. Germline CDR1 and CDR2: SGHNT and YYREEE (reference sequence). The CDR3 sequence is CASSLGGGGNTIYF. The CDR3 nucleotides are TGTGCCAGCAGCCTAGGGGGTGGTGGAAACACCATATATTTT.

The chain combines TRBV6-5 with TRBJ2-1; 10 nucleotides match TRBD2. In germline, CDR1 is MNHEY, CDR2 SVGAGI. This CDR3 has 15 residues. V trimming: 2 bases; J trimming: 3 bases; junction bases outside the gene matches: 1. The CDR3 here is CASSYGLADYNEQFF. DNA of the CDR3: TGTGCCAGCAGTTACGGACTAGCGGACTACAATGAGCAGTTCTTC.

As DNA, the CDR3 is TGCAGTGCTAGTACCGATGGGGCCGGTACTGAAGCTTTCTTT. It codes for CSASTDGAGTEAFF. The chain uses TRBV20-1 and TRBJ1-1; a weak D match, TRBD1 (5 bases). With 3 bases removed from V and 5 bases from J, the gap between germline ends came to 16 bases. Germline V gene data show CDR1 as DFQATT and CDR2 as SNEGSKA (reference sequence). The CDR3 covers 14 residues.

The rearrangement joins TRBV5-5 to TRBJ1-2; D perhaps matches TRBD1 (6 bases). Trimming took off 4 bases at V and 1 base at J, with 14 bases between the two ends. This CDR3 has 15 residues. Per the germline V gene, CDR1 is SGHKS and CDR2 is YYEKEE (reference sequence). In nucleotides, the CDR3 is TGTGCCAGCAGCCCGGCTGGGACAAGTAACTATGGCTACACCTTC. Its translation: CASSPAGTSNYGYTF. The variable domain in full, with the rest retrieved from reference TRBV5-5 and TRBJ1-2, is DAGVTQSPTHLIKTRGQQVTLRCSPISGHKSVSWYQQVLGQGPQFIFQYYEKEERGRGNFPDRFSARQFPNYSSELNVNALLLGDSALYLCASSPAGTSNYGYTFGSGTRLTVV.

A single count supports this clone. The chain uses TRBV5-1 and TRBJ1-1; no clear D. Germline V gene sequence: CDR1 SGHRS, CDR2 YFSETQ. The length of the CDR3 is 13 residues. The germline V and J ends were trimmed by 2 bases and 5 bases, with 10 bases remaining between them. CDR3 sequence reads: CASSFTLETEAFF. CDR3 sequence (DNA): TGCGCCAGCAGCTTCACTTTGGAAACTGAAGCTTTCTTT.

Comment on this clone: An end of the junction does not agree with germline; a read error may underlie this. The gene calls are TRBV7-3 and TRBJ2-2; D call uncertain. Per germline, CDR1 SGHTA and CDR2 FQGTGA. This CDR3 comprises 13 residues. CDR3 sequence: CVSSLRNTGELFF. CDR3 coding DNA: TGTGTCAGCAGCTTACGTAACACCGGGGAGCTGTTTTTT. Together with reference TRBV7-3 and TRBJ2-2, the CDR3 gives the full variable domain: GAGVSQTPSNKVTEKGKYVELRCDPISGHTALYWYRQSLGQGPEFLIYFQGTGAADDSGLPNDRFFAVRPEGSVSTLKIQRTERGDSAVYLCVSSLRNTGELFFGEGSRLTVL.

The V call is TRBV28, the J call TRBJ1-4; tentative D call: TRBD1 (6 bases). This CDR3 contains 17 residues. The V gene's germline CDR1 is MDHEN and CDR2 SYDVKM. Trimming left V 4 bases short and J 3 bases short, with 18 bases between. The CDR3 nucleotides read TGTGCCAGCAGTTACGGGGCGGGGGCGAGGGCTAATGAAAAACTGTTTTTT. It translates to CASSYGAGARANEKLFF.

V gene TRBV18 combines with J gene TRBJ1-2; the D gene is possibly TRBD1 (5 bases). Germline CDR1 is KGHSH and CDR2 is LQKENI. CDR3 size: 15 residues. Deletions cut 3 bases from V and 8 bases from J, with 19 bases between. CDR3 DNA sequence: TGTGCCAGCTCACCGGGGTGGGACGCCAAGGTGGGCTACACCTTC. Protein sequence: CASSPGWDAKVGYTF.

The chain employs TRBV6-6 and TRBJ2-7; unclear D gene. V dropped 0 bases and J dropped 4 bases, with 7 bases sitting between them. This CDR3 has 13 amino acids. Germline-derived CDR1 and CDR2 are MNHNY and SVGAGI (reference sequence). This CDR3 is CASSYSSQYEQYF. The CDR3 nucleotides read TGTGCCAGCAGTTACTCGAGCCAGTACGAGCAGTACTTC.

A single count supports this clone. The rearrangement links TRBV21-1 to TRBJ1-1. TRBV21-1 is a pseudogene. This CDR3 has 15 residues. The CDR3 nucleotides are TGTGCCAGCCCCGAAGGGCGGCACTGGCGAGGTGAAGCTTTCTTT. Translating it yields CASPEGRHWRGEAFF.

CDR3 amino acids: CASSSHINQPQHF. The CDR3 bases are TGTGCCAGTAGTTCTCATATCAATCAGCCCCAGCATTTT. This chain uses TRBV19 with TRBJ1-5; no clear D gene. Germline V gene lookup returns CDR1 LNHDA and CDR2 SQIVND (reference sequence). The V and J ends lost 5 bases and 3 bases respectively, with 8 bases between them. The CDR3 consists of 13 residues.

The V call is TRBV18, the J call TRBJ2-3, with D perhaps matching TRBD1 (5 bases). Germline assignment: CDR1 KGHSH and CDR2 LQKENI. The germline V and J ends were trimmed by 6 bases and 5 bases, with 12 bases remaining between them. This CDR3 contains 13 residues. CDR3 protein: CASSPDSLDTQYF. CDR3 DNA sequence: TGTGCCAGCTCCCCCGACAGTCTAGATACGCAGTATTTT.

The CDR3 DNA reads as TGTGCCATCAGTGAGTCGTCGGGTCAGCGAGATGGCTACACCTTC. It encodes CAISESSGQRDGYTF. The chain links TRBV10-3 to TRBJ1-2; the D is unclear. Germline CDR1 and CDR2: ENHRY and SYGVKD. V was trimmed by 0 bases and J by 6 bases, leaving 14 bases between them. The CDR3 is 15 amino acids.

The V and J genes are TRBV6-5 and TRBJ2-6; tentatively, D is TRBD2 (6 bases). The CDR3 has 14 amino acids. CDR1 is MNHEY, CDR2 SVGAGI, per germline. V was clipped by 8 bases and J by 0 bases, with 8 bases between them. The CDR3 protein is CASRRDSGANVLTF. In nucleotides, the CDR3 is TGTGCCAGCCGGAGGGACTCTGGGGCCAACGTCCTGACTTTC.

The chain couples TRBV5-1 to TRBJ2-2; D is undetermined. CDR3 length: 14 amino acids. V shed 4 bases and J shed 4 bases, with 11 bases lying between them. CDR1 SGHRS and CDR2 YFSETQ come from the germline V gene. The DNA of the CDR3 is TGCGCCAGCAGCGCCACACAGTTCACCGGGGAGCTGTTTTTT. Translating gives CASSATQFTGELFF.

The CDR3 protein is CASSRTSPKDTQYF. Here the CDR3 DNA reads TGCGCCAGCAGCCGGACTAGTCCAAAGGATACGCAGTATTTT. The rearrangement uses TRBV5-1 and TRBJ2-3; 7 nucleotides agree with TRBD2. The V gene end was trimmed by 4 bases and the J gene end by 6 bases; junction bases not matched to a gene: 8. The CDR3 extends over 14 amino acids. Germline CDR1 SGHRS, CDR2 YFSETQ.

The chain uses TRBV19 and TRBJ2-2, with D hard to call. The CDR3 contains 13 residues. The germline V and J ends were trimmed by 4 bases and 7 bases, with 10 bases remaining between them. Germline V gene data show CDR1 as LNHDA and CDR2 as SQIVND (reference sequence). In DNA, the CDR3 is TGTGCCAGTAGTACCCCTTGGGGCGGGGAGCTGTTTTTT. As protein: CASSTPWGGELFF.

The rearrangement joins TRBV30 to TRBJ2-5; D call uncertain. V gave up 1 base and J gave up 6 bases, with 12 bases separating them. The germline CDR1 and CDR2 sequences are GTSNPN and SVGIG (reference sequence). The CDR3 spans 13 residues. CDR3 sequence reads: CAWSGNGRQTQYF. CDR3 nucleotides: TGTGCCTGGAGTGGTAACGGCCGGCAGACCCAGTACTTC.

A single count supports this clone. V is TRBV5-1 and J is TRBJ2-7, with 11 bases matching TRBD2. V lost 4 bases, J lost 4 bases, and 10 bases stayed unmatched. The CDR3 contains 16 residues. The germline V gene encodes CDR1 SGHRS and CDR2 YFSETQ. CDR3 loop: CASSPQTSGNPYEQYF. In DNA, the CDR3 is TGCGCCAGCAGCCCTCAGACTAGCGGGAACCCGTACGAGCAGTACTTC.

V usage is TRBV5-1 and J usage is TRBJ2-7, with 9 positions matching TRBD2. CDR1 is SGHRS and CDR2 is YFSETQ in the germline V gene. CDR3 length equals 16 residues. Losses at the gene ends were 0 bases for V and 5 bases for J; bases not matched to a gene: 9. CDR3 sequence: CASSLVLSGSQDEQYF. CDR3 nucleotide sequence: TGCGCCAGCAGCTTGGTTCTTAGCGGGAGCCAGGACGAGCAGTACTTC.

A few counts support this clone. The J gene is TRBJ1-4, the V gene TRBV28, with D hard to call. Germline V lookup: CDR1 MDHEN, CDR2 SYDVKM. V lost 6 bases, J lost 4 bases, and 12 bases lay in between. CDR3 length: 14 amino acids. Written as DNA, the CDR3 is TGTGCCAGCAGGGGTTCTGCGGGTAATGAAAAACTGTTTTTT. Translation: CASRGSAGNEKLFF.

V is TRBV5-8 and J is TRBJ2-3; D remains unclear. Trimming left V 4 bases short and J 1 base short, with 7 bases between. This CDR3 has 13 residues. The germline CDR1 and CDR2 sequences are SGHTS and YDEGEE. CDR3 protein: CASSQRGTDTQYF. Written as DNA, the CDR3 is TGTGCCAGCAGCCAAAGGGGCACAGATACGCAGTATTTT.